Following are 14 T cell receptor beta chains from one sample sequenced in a study of cytomegalovirus exposure and HLA in healthy donors. 60 Vbeta and 13 Jbeta primers were used in PCR. Libraries were prepared by immunoSEQ multiplex PCR; TCRdb keeps only in-frame clonotypes and omits some of them. The sample lists about 130,000 clones, over 75% occurring once. Sequencing was done on a sample of PBMCs. The origin of the receptors is a boy between 10 and 17 years old in good health and CMV-seronegative.

V usage is TRBV6-1 and J usage is TRBJ2-7; the D gene is possibly TRBD2 (5 bases). CDR1 and CDR2 (germline): MNHNS, SASEGT. This CDR3 has 14 amino acids. Trimming cost V 8 bases and J 2 bases, with 16 bases left between them. The CDR3 nucleotides read TGTGCCAGCGGCGGGCCGGCAGAAGCCTACGAGCAGTACTTC. Translation: CASGGPAEAYEQYF.

The rearrangement joins TRBV5-1 to TRBJ1-4, with D possibly TRBD1 on 5 matching bases. Trimming took off 3 bases at V and 8 bases at J, with 14 bases between the two ends. The length of the CDR3 is 14 residues. Germline V gene sequence: CDR1 SGHRS, CDR2 YFSETQ. CDR3 coding DNA: TGCGCCAGCAGCTCGGGCAGGGTGGACGAAAAACTGTTTTTT. Amino acid sequence: CASSSGRVDEKLFF.

This rearrangement joins TRBV20-1 to TRBJ2-3; D remains unclear. The V gene lost 6 bases and the J gene lost 8 bases, with 12 bases spanning the gap. This CDR3 region has 11 residues. Germline values: CDR1 DFQATT, CDR2 SNEGSKA (reference sequence). Here the CDR3 DNA reads TGCAGTGCCCCGAACACCCGTACGCAGTATTTT. It specifies CSAPNTRTQYF.

This sequence joins TRBV6-5 and TRBJ1-1, with 7 bases identical to TRBD1. J was trimmed by 3 bases and V by 4 bases; bases with no gene match: 2. Germline loops: CDR1 MNHEY, CDR2 SVGAGI. The CDR3 consists of 13 residues. The DNA for the CDR3 is TGTGCCAGCAGTTTCCAGGGGGACACTGAAGCTTTCTTT. This translates into CASSFQGDTEAFF.

With regard to this clone: The conserved closing phenylalanine or tryptophan is absent in this CDR3, likely reflecting a read error. The DNA is omitted, as the CDR3 cannot be located on it reliably, and the CDR3 follows TCRdb's listing. The rearrangement uses TRBV4-2 and TRBJ2-3; the D call in the table, TRBD2, was not verified against the DNA. The CDR3 comprises 14 residues, both ends counted. Germline V gene sequence: CDR1 LGHNA, CDR2 YNFKEQ. The CDR3 loop reads CASSQDQAGGGVLH.

This chain connects TRBV11-3 to TRBJ2-1, with 8 positions matching TRBD2. The CDR3 is 13 residues long. Germline loops: CDR1 SGHNT, CDR2 YENEEA. The V segment lost 0 bases and the J segment 10 bases; nucleotides outside the gene matches: 2. Here the CDR3 DNA reads TGTGCCAGCAGCTTAGATAGCGGGGTCGAGCAGTTCTTC. This codes for CASSLDSGVEQFF.

The rearrangement links TRBV19 to TRBJ1-4; no clear D gene. The germline V and J ends were trimmed by 1 base and 4 bases, with 7 bases remaining between them. The CDR3 consists of 14 residues. Germline V CDR1 and CDR2: LNHDA, SQIVND (reference sequence). As DNA, the CDR3 is TGTGCCAGTAGTATAGTGGCAGATAATGAAAAACTGTTTTTT. Protein sequence: CASSIVADNEKLFF.

CDR3 region: CASSEMGGLGEQYF. The CDR3 DNA sequence: TGCGCCAGCAGTGAGATGGGGGGACTTGGCGAGCAGTACTTC. V is TRBV10-2 and J is TRBJ2-7, with TRBD2 as a possible D gene (6 bases). CDR3 length equals 14 residues. The ends were cut back, 2 bases at V and 6 bases at J, with 14 bases in the middle. Germline CDR1 reads WSHSY; CDR2 reads SAAADI.

The chain employs TRBV4-3 and TRBJ2-4; 7 nucleotides align to TRBD1. V lost 1 base and J lost 12; bases outside the gene matches: 3. Germline V gives CDR1 LGHNA, CDR2 YSLEER. This CDR3 region has 12 residues. Here the CDR3 DNA reads TGCGCCAGCAGCCAAGTAGGGGGCCCTCAGTACTTC. Amino acid sequence: CASSQVGGPQYF.

The chain joins TRBV7-9 to TRBJ2-5; no definite D call. The CDR3 covers 15 residues. Germline V gene data show CDR1 as SEHNR and CDR2 as FQNEAQ (reference sequence). Deletions cut 1 base from V and 7 bases from J, with 16 bases between. This chain's CDR3 is CASSLGSGPQVTQYF. For the CDR3, the DNA is TGTGCCAGCAGCTTAGGGTCTGGCCCCCAGGTGACCCAGTACTTC.

The rearrangement joins TRBV4-1 to TRBJ2-7; 7 bases align to TRBD1. CDR3 length equals 14 residues. Looked up from germline, CDR1 is MGHRA and CDR2 is YSYEKL. The ends lost 6 bases at V and 4 bases at J; junction bases unmatched: 9. CDR3 sequence: CASSLRTGLYEQYF. The CDR3 coding sequence is TGCGCCAGCAGTCTAAGGACAGGATTATACGAGCAGTACTTC.

The chain is built from TRBV25-1 and TRBJ2-7, with D possibly matching TRBD2 (6 bases). Germline V CDR1 and CDR2: MGHDK, SYGVNS. V was trimmed by 6 bases and J by 1 base, leaving 16 bases between them. The CDR3 extends over 15 amino acids. The CDR3 bases are TGTGCCAGCAGCCCCTGGGGGGATCGGTCCTACGAGCAGTACTTC. Protein: CASSPWGDRSYEQYF.

This clone was observed a single time. The chain uses TRBV19 and TRBJ1-1; TRBD1 matches at 9 bases. Germline V gives CDR1 LNHDA, CDR2 SQIVND (reference sequence). This CDR3 is 17 amino acids long. V gave up 5 bases and J gave up 4 bases; unmatched junction bases: 14. CDR3 nucleotide sequence: TGTGCCAGTAGTCCCGGGACAGGGACCCCTTGGGCCACTGAAGCTTTCTTT. Translated: CASSPGTGTPWATEAFF.

V is TRBV5-6 and J is TRBJ1-1; TRBD1 aligns across 7 bases. V was pared by 0 bases and J by 0 bases, with 8 bases of the junction left unmatched. Germline assignment: CDR1 SGHDT and CDR2 YYEEEE. CDR3 length equals 17 residues. CDR3 coding DNA: TGTGCCAGCAGCTTGGTCCGGGACAGCTCTATGAACACTGAAGCTTTCTTT. The encoded protein is CASSLVRDSSMNTEAFF.